This passage covers 10 T cell receptor beta chains from one sample sequenced in a study of T cell therapy after organ transplantation. These TCRs' antigens remain unknown. Only in-frame clones appear in the TCRdb table, and some are missing; sequencing was by immunoSEQ multiplex PCR. The sample has 45,000 to 50,000 clones; about 95% are singletons. Sequenced here: CD8+ T cells from blood, sampled before autologous CMV-specific T cell therapy. These receptor sequences come from a human patient who had received a solid organ transplant and had CMV disease.

This chain links TRBV5-6 with TRBJ1-6, with a weak D call TRBD1 (5 bases). CDR3 length: 15 residues. Germline V gene sequence: CDR1 SGHDT, CDR2 YYEEEE. Between the trimmed V and J ends, which lost 5 bases and 5 bases, there was a span of 14 bases. CDR3 nucleotides: TGTGCCAGCAGTCTGGGACTCGGCGATAATTCACCCCTCCACTTT. It yields the protein CASSLGLGDNSPLHF.

This chain links TRBV7-6 with TRBJ2-1, with D possibly TRBD1 on 6 matching bases. Between the trimmed V and J ends, which lost 1 base and 7 bases, there was a span of 11 bases. Germline V lookup: CDR1 SGHVS, CDR2 FNYEAQ. The CDR3 consists of 14 residues. The DNA for the CDR3 is TGTGCCAGCAGCTTAGAAGCCGGGACAAATGAGCAGTTCTTC. Its translation is CASSLEAGTNEQFF. Full variable domain (rest looked up from reference TRBV7-6 and TRBJ2-1): GAGVSQSPRYKVTKRGQDVALRCDPISGHVSLYWYRQALGQGPEFLTYFNYEAQQDKSGLPNDRFSAERPEGSISTLTIQRTEQRDSAMYRCASSLEAGTNEQFFGPGTRLTVL.

The chain is built from TRBV27 and TRBJ2-3, with D tentatively TRBD1 (5 bases). Germline values: CDR1 MNHEY, CDR2 SMNVEV (reference sequence). V lost 3 bases to trimming and J lost 3 bases, with 10 bases between them. The CDR3 contains 14 residues. The CDR3 bases are TGTGCCAGCAGTTTGGTCAGGGCGACAGATACGCAGTATTTT. Its translation: CASSLVRATDTQYF.

The chain links TRBV10-3 to TRBJ1-1, with 8 bases aligning to TRBD1. The CDR3 has 15 residues. V shed 3 bases, J shed 0 bases, and the junction held 3 bases outside the gene matches. Germline CDR1 reads ENHRY; CDR2 reads SYGVKD. The CDR3 region has the DNA TGTGCCATCAGTGACACGGACAGGGTGAACACTGAAGCTTTCTTT. Its protein is CAISDTDRVNTEAFF.

This sequence joins TRBV15 and TRBJ1-4; D possibly corresponds to TRBD1 (6 bases). Germline V gives CDR1 LNHNV, CDR2 YYDKDF (reference sequence). V was clipped by 0 bases and J by 4 bases, with 9 bases between them. The CDR3 has 15 residues. The CDR3 DNA sequence: TGTGCCACCAGCAGAGAGGGACACAATAATGAAAAACTGTTTTTT. Translating it yields CATSREGHNNEKLFF. The variable domain in full, with the rest retrieved from reference TRBV15 and TRBJ1-4, is DAMVIQNPRYQVTQFGKPVTLSCSQTLNHNVMYWYQQKSSQAPKLLFHYYDKDFNNEADTPDNFQSRRPNTSFCFLDIRSPGLGDTAMYLCATSREGHNNEKLFFGSGTQLSVL.

This chain connects TRBV6-5 to TRBJ1-1, with a tentative D call TRBD1 (5 bases). Germline V lookup: CDR1 MNHEY, CDR2 SVGAGI. This CDR3 has 13 amino acids. V lost 6 bases to trimming and J lost 1 base, with 9 bases between them. CDR3 amino acids: CASSLGGNTEAFF. DNA of the CDR3: TGTGCCAGCAGCCTGGGGGGGAACACTGAAGCTTTCTTT.

The gene calls are TRBV4-1 and TRBJ1-1; D uncertain. V lost 4 bases and J lost 1, with 7 bases in between. This CDR3 region has 13 residues. Germline CDR1 MGHRA, CDR2 YSYEKL. CDR3 region: CASSPGENTEAFF. The CDR3 coding sequence is TGCGCCAGCAGCCCGGGAGAGAACACTGAAGCTTTCTTT.

The V and J genes are TRBV9 and TRBJ2-7; 10 bases fit TRBD1. Trimming removed 4 bases from V and 2 bases from J; junction bases left unmatched: 9. Germline loops: CDR1 SGDLS, CDR2 YYNGEE. The CDR3 loop spans 16 amino acids. The CDR3 DNA follows: TGTGCCAGCAGCAATAGGACAGGGGGGATCCCCTACGAGCAGTACTTC. It translates to CASSNRTGGIPYEQYF.

This chain uses TRBV5-4 with TRBJ2-7; D not resolved. Germline CDR1 is SGHNT and CDR2 is YYREEE (reference sequence). Trimming took 2 bases from V and 6 from J, leaving 6 bases between them. The CDR3 totals 11 residues. The CDR3 loop is CASSFQAEQYF. The DNA of the CDR3 is TGTGCCAGCAGCTTCCAGGCCGAGCAGTACTTC.

V usage is TRBV7-8 and J usage is TRBJ2-3; 9 nucleotides line up with TRBD2. J was trimmed by 3 bases and V by 1 base; bases with no gene match: 5. This CDR3 is 16 amino acids long. Germline V gives CDR1 SGHVS, CDR2 FQNEAQ. The CDR3 reads CASSLVSSGGTDTQYF. CDR3 coding DNA: TGTGCCAGCAGCTTAGTTAGTAGCGGGGGAACAGATACGCAGTATTTT.